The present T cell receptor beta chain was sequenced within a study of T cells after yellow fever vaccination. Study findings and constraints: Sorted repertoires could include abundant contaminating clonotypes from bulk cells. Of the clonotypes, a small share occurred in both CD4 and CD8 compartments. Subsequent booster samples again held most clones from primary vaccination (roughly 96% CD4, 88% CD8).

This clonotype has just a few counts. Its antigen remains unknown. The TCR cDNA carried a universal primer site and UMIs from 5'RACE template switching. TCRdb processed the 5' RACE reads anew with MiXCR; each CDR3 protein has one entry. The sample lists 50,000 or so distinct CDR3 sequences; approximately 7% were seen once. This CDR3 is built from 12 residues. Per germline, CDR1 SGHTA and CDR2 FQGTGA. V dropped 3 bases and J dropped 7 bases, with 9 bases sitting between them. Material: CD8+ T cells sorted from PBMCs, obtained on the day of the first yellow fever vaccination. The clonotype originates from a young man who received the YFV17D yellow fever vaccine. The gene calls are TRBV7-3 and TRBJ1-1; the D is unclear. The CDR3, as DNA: TGTGCCAGCAGCTTGGATGGGGTTGAAGCTTTCTTT. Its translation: CASSLDGVEAFF.